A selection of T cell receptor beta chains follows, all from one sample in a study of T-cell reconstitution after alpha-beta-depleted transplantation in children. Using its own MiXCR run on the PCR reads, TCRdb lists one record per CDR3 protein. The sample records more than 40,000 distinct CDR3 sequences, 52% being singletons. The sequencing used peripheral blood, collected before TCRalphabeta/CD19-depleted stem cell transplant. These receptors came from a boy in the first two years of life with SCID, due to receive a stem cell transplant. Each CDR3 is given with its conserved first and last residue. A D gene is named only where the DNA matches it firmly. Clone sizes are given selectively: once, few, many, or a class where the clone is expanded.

CDR3nt: TGCGCCAGCAGCTCTGGGACGGGCACCTACGAGCAGTACTTC
CDR3aa: CASSSGTGTYEQYF
j_gene: TRBJ2-7
len: 14
d_gene: .
v_gene: TRBV5-1
abundance: .

CDR3nt: TGTGCCAGCAGCCAAGTTAGGGACGTCGCCGAGCAGTACTTC
CDR3aa: CASSQVRDVAEQYF
j_gene: TRBJ2-7
len: 14
d_gene: .
v_gene: TRBV3-1
abundance: .

CDR3nt: TGTGCCAGCAGGGGGGGACTAGCTGGGGGAGATACGCAGTATTTT
CDR3aa: CASRGGLAGGDTQYF
j_gene: TRBJ2-3
len: 15
d_gene: TRBD2
v_gene: TRBV7-2
abundance: many

CDR3nt: TGTGCCAGCAGTCCGTTAGCGAACGAGCAGTACTTC
CDR3aa: CASSPLANEQYF
j_gene: TRBJ2-7
len: 12
d_gene: .
v_gene: TRBV12-3/TRBV12-4
abundance: .

CDR3nt: TGCGCCAGCAGCTCTGACTGGGGACAGGGCACAGATACGCAGTATTTT
CDR3aa: CASSSDWGQGTDTQYF
j_gene: TRBJ2-3
len: 16
d_gene: TRBD1
v_gene: TRBV5-1
abundance: .

CDR3nt: TGTGCCAGCAGCTTAGGCGAGGCGGTGAGCACAGATACGCAGTATTTT
CDR3aa: CASSLGEAVSTDTQYF
j_gene: TRBJ2-3
len: 16
d_gene: .
v_gene: TRBV11-2
abundance: many

CDR3nt: TGCGCCAGCAGCCAAGTGACGCTCCGGACACCCGTTCAGTATTTT
CDR3aa: CASSQVTLRTPVQYF
j_gene: TRBJ2-3
len: 15
d_gene: .
v_gene: TRBV4-3
abundance: few

CDR3nt: TGCGCCAGCAGCCAAAGGGGATTCTCTGGAAACACCATATATTTT
CDR3aa: CASSQRGFSGNTIYF
j_gene: TRBJ1-3
len: 15
d_gene: .
v_gene: TRBV4-3
abundance: .

CDR3nt: TGCAGTGCTACAGTTCAGGGATGGGAGCAGTTCTTC
CDR3aa: CSATVQGWEQFF
j_gene: TRBJ2-1
len: 12
d_gene: .
v_gene: TRBV20-1
abundance: .

CDR3nt: TGCAGTGCCCCCGGACGGAGCCAAGAGACCCAGTACTTC
CDR3aa: CSAPGRSQETQYF
j_gene: TRBJ2-5
len: 13
d_gene: .
v_gene: TRBV20-1
abundance: few

CDR3nt: TGCGCCAGCAGCCCGGGACTAGCTGACGAGCAGTACTTC
CDR3aa: CASSPGLADEQYF
j_gene: TRBJ2-7
len: 13
d_gene: TRBD2
v_gene: TRBV4-3
abundance: .

CDR3nt: TGTGCCAGCAGCGTAGGAGGGGGAACCTACGAGCAGTACTTC
CDR3aa: CASSVGGGTYEQYF
j_gene: TRBJ2-7
len: 14
d_gene: .
v_gene: TRBV9
abundance: .

CDR3nt: TGCGCCAGCAGCTTGGGAACAGGGGGATATGAGCAGTTCTTC
CDR3aa: CASSLGTGGYEQFF
j_gene: TRBJ2-1
len: 14
d_gene: TRBD1
v_gene: TRBV5-1
abundance: .

CDR3nt: TGTGCCAGCAGCTTGGGGGGCAACTCCTACAATGAGCAGTTCTTC
CDR3aa: CASSLGGNSYNEQFF
j_gene: TRBJ2-1
len: 15
d_gene: .
v_gene: TRBV5-6
abundance: .

CDR3nt: TGTGCCAGCGGCTACGGGACACCGAATGAAAAACTGTTTTTT
CDR3aa: CASGYGTPNEKLFF
j_gene: TRBJ1-4
len: 14
d_gene: .
v_gene: TRBV9
abundance: .

CDR3nt: TGCGCCAGCAGCCAAGGGCAGGGGGCGCCAACCTACGAGCAGTACTTC
CDR3aa: CASSQGQGAPTYEQYF
j_gene: TRBJ2-7
len: 16
d_gene: TRBD1
v_gene: TRBV4-1
abundance: many

CDR3nt: TGCGCCAGCAGCTTGGCCGGGTCAGGCACAGATACGCAGTATTTT
CDR3aa: CASSLAGSGTDTQYF
j_gene: TRBJ2-3
len: 15
d_gene: .
v_gene: TRBV5-1
abundance: .

CDR3nt: TGCGCCAGCAGCTTGGCCGAGACAGGGTTTGGCTACACCTTC
CDR3aa: CASSLAETGFGYTF
j_gene: TRBJ1-2
len: 14
d_gene: TRBD1
v_gene: TRBV5-1
abundance: .

CDR3nt: TGCAGTGCTACCCAACTAGCGGGGGGGCTCAATGAGCAGTTCTTC
CDR3aa: CSATQLAGGLNEQFF
j_gene: TRBJ2-1
len: 15
d_gene: TRBD2
v_gene: TRBV20-1
abundance: .

CDR3nt: TGTGCCAGCAGTACCCCAGACAGACAAGAGACCCAGTACTTC
CDR3aa: CASSTPDRQETQYF
j_gene: TRBJ2-5
len: 14
d_gene: .
v_gene: TRBV27
abundance: .

CDR3nt: TGTGCCAGCAGCTTGCCTAGCGGGGTTTATACGCAGTATTTT
CDR3aa: CASSLPSGVYTQYF
j_gene: TRBJ2-3
len: 14
d_gene: TRBD2
v_gene: TRBV11-2
abundance: few

CDR3nt: TGTGCCAGCAGGACTAGCGGGGCCTTCACAGATACGCAGTATTTT
CDR3aa: CASRTSGAFTDTQYF
j_gene: TRBJ2-3
len: 15
d_gene: TRBD2
v_gene: TRBV12-3/TRBV12-4
abundance: .

CDR3nt: TGTGCCAGCAGCTCGACCTTTATGTGGGTCGACGGCACAGATACGCAGTATTTT
CDR3aa: CASSSTFMWVDGTDTQYF
j_gene: TRBJ2-3
len: 18
d_gene: .
v_gene: TRBV5-6
abundance: few

CDR3nt: TGTGCCAGCAGTTACTCTTCGCTAGCCGGGGTGGGGAGGAATGAGCAGTTCTTC
CDR3aa: CASSYSSLAGVGRNEQFF
j_gene: TRBJ2-1
len: 18
d_gene: .
v_gene: TRBV6-5
abundance: .

CDR3nt: TGTGCCAGCAGCTCACCCATGACAGGGGGGAATCAGCCCCAGCATTTT
CDR3aa: CASSSPMTGGNQPQHF
j_gene: TRBJ1-5
len: 16
d_gene: TRBD1
v_gene: TRBV11-1
abundance: many

CDR3nt: TGTGCCAGCAGTCCCCTGGGCGGCACAGATACGCAGTATTTT
CDR3aa: CASSPLGGTDTQYF
j_gene: TRBJ2-3
len: 14
d_gene: .
v_gene: TRBV12-3/TRBV12-4
abundance: .

CDR3nt: TGCGCCAGCAGCCAACCTTGGGGTGGGGCCAACGTCCTGACTTTC
CDR3aa: CASSQPWGGANVLTF
j_gene: TRBJ2-6
len: 15
d_gene: .
v_gene: TRBV4-1
abundance: .

CDR3nt: TGTGCCAGCTCAAGCCGGGACAGGAGATCCTACGAGCAGTACTTC
CDR3aa: CASSSRDRRSYEQYF
j_gene: TRBJ2-7
len: 15
d_gene: TRBD1
v_gene: TRBV18
abundance: .

CDR3nt: TGTGCCAGCAGCTTTCCACTAGCGGGGACCGGGGAGCTGTTTTTT
CDR3aa: CASSFPLAGTGELFF
j_gene: TRBJ2-2
len: 15
d_gene: TRBD2
v_gene: TRBV5-4
abundance: .

CDR3nt: TGTGCCAGCTTCCTCAGCGGTCCAGGCGGCATTAACTATGGCTACACCTTC
CDR3aa: CASFLSGPGGINYGYTF
j_gene: TRBJ1-2
len: 17
d_gene: .
v_gene: TRBV28
abundance: .

CDR3nt: TGCGCCAGCAGGCTAGCGGGGGGTAACAATGAGCAGTTCTTC
CDR3aa: CASRLAGGNNEQFF
j_gene: TRBJ2-1
len: 14
d_gene: TRBD2
v_gene: TRBV5-1
abundance: few

CDR3nt: TGTGCCACCAGTGGCCTGGGGGCCGGAGAGACCCAGTACTTC
CDR3aa: CATSGLGAGETQYF
j_gene: TRBJ2-5
len: 14
d_gene: .
v_gene: TRBV24-1
abundance: .

CDR3nt: TGTGCCAGCAGCCAAGTCACCGGGAGAACTGAAGCTTTCTTT
CDR3aa: CASSQVTGRTEAFF
j_gene: TRBJ1-1
len: 14
d_gene: .
v_gene: TRBV14
abundance: once

CDR3nt: TGCAGTGCCACCCTGGCCGCCGAGCAGTACTTC
CDR3aa: CSATLAAEQYF
j_gene: TRBJ2-7
len: 11
d_gene: .
v_gene: TRBV20-1
abundance: .

CDR3nt: TGTGCCAGCAGCCAAGGGTCCGAGGAGACAGGGAACTACGAGCAGTACTTC
CDR3aa: CASSQGSEETGNYEQYF
j_gene: TRBJ2-7
len: 17
d_gene: TRBD1
v_gene: TRBV3-1
abundance: .

CDR3nt: TGTGCCAGCAGTGACGACACCGGGGAGCTGTTTTTT
CDR3aa: CASSDDTGELFF
j_gene: TRBJ2-2
len: 12
d_gene: .
v_gene: TRBV6-4
abundance: few

CDR3nt: TGCGCCAGCAGCTTGGGGGGGGGACAGGTCTCCTACGAGCAGTACTTC
CDR3aa: CASSLGGGQVSYEQYF
j_gene: TRBJ2-7
len: 16
d_gene: .
v_gene: TRBV5-1
abundance: few

CDR3nt: TGCGCCAGCAGTATGAACTATGGCTACACCTTC
CDR3aa: CASSMNYGYTF
j_gene: TRBJ1-2
len: 11
d_gene: .
v_gene: TRBV10-2
abundance: .

CDR3nt: TGTGCCAGCAGGTGGACCTACGATATACGCACAGATACGCAGTATTTT
CDR3aa: CASRWTYDIRTDTQYF
j_gene: TRBJ2-3
len: 16
d_gene: .
v_gene: TRBV7-2
abundance: .

CDR3nt: TGCGCCAGCAGCCTCCGATACGGGGAGGGTGGTTCACCCCTCCACTTT
CDR3aa: CASSLRYGEGGSPLHF
j_gene: TRBJ1-6
len: 16
d_gene: .
v_gene: TRBV5-1
abundance: many

CDR3nt: TGCAGTGCGATCTTCGGACAGGGAGCCACCGGGGAGCTGTTTTTT
CDR3aa: CSAIFGQGATGELFF
j_gene: TRBJ2-2
len: 15
d_gene: TRBD1
v_gene: TRBV20-1
abundance: .

CDR3nt: TGTGCCAGCAGTTACGTGCGGGGCCTTTTCGCCTTC
CDR3aa: CASSYVRGLFAF
j_gene: TRBJ1-2
len: 12
d_gene: .
v_gene: TRBV6-2/TRBV6-3
abundance: .

CDR3nt: TGCAGTGCTACCGCCCCACAGGGGGTCCCCTACAATGAGCAGTTCTTC
CDR3aa: CSATAPQGVPYNEQFF
j_gene: TRBJ2-1
len: 16
d_gene: TRBD1
v_gene: TRBV20-1
abundance: .

CDR3nt: TGTGCCAGCAGTGCCCGACAGGGGGCCGGGGAGCTGTTTTTT
CDR3aa: CASSARQGAGELFF
j_gene: TRBJ2-2
len: 14
d_gene: TRBD1
v_gene: TRBV6-1
abundance: .

CDR3nt: TGCGCCAGCAGAGGACTAGCGGGTTCCTACGAGCAGTACTTC
CDR3aa: CASRGLAGSYEQYF
j_gene: TRBJ2-7
len: 14
d_gene: TRBD2
v_gene: TRBV5-1
abundance: .

CDR3nt: TGTGCCAGCAGCAAACGTCAACGGACGGAAGACTACACCTTC
CDR3aa: CASSKRQRTEDYTF
j_gene: TRBJ1-2
len: 14
d_gene: .
v_gene: TRBV21-1
abundance: few

CDR3nt: TGTGCCAGCCATGGGAGCTCCTACAATGAGCAGTTCTTC
CDR3aa: CASHGSSYNEQFF
j_gene: TRBJ2-1
len: 13
d_gene: .
v_gene: TRBV13
abundance: .

CDR3nt: TGCAGTGCTAGAGATAGGGGGACAGGGGCAGATACGCAGTATTTT
CDR3aa: CSARDRGTGADTQYF
j_gene: TRBJ2-3
len: 15
d_gene: TRBD1
v_gene: TRBV20-1
abundance: .

CDR3nt: TGCAGTGCTTCGCCAGGAGGGAGCAATCAGCCCCAGCATTTT
CDR3aa: CSASPGGSNQPQHF
j_gene: TRBJ1-5
len: 14
d_gene: .
v_gene: TRBV20-1
abundance: .

CDR3nt: TGCGCCAGCAGCTTGGGACTGATCACCGGGGAGCTGTTTTTT
CDR3aa: CASSLGLITGELFF
j_gene: TRBJ2-2
len: 14
d_gene: .
v_gene: TRBV5-1
abundance: .